This TCR beta chain derives from a study of blood T cell repertoires in COVID-19. As for the study in general: PBMCs, B-cell-depleted T cells, or T cells were the source of the cDNA or gDNA that made up the material.

The V and J ends lost 0 bases and 1 base respectively, with 5 bases between them. CDR3 length equals 15 residues. Germline V lookup: CDR1 SGHRS, CDR2 YFSETQ. The data were produced by immunoSEQ multiplex PCR, yet TCRdb's version contains in-frame clones alone and is incomplete. The data contain around 180,000 clones, roughly 80% of them singletons. Recruitment covered about 25 US areas and drew participants whose ages spanned roughly 18 to 90 years. Each recovered donor of Cohort 3 presented with two negative PCRs, clearance, or symptom resolution. This sequence joins TRBV5-1 and TRBJ2-6, with D unresolved. The TCR comes from a man in his forties or fifties who had recovered from COVID-19. The sequencing input was PBMCs or T cells enriched from blood (not recorded which). The CDR3 DNA follows: TGCGCCAGCAGCTTGGACGGGTCTGGGGCCAACGTCCTGACTTTC. As protein: CASSLDGSGANVLTF.